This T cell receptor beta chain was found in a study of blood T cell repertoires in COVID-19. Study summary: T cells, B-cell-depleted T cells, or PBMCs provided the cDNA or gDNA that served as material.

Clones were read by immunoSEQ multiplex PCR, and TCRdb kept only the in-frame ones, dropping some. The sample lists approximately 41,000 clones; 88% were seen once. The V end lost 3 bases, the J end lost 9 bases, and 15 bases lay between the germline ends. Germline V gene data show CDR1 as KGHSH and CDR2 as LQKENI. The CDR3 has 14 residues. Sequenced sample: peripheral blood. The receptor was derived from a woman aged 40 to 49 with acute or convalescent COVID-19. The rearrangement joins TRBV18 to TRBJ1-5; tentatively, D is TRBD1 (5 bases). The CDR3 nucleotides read TGTGCCAGCTCACCCGACAGTTCGTCTCGGCCCCAGCATTTT. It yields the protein CASSPDSSSRPQHF.